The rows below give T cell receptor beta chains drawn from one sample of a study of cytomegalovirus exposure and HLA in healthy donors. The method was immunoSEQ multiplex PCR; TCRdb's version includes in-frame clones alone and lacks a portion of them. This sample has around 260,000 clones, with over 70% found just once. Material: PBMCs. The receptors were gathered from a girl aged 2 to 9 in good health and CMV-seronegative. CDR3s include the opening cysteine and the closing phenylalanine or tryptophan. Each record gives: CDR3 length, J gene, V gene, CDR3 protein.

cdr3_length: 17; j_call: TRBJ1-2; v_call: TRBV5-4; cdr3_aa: CASGRGGAQIKLYGYTF
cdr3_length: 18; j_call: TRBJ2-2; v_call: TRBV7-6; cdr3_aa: CASSRSGASGGYTGELFF
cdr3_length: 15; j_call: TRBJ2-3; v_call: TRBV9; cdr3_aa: CASSPLAANTDTQYF
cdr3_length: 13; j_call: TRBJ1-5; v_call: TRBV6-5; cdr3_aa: CASSYSADQPQHF
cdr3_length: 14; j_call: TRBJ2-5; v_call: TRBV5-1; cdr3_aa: CASSFRDSQETQYF
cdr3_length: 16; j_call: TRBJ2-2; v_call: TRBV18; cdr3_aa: CASSLQGASHTGELFF
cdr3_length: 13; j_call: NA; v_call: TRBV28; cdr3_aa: CASSGGAVYEQYF
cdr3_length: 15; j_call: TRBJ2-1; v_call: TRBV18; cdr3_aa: CASSPPADRVNEQFF
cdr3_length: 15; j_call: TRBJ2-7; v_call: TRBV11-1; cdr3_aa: CASSTHSRSFYEQYF
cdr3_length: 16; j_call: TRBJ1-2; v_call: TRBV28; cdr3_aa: CASSEVLVAGNYGYTF
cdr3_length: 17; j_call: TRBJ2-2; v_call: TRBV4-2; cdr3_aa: CASSQAQGTPNTGELFF
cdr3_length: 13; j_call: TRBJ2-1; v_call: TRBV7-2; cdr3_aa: CASSLGSYNEQFF
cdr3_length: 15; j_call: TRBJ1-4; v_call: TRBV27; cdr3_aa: CASSELGGANEKLFF